The text below deals with one T cell receptor beta chain. Its matching antigen is unknown. The junction had 16 bases not matched to a gene; V was cut back by 0 bases and J by 1 base. This CDR3 contains 20 residues. In germline, CDR1 is SGHDN, CDR2 FVKESK. This sample was taken from a study of neurological immune-mediated disorders. 5'RACE generated cDNA with 10-nucleotide random UMIs. TCRdb passed the 5' RACE reads through MiXCR, listing each CDR3 protein once. The sample carries tens of thousands of distinct CDR3 sequences, about 9.4% recorded once. Study-wide results and limits: In HTLV-1-associated myelopathy, TCR clonal expansion was greatest, whereas multiple sclerosis had the least, falling below healthy controls.

The receptor was derived from a man aged 40-50 years in good health. Sequencing was done on a sample of PBMCs. The V and J genes are TRBV14 and TRBJ1-1, with 8 bases aligning to TRBD1. The CDR3 is CASSQEDRGYTTGRNTEAFF. For the CDR3, the DNA is TGTGCCAGCAGCCAAGAAGACAGGGGTTACACAACCGGGAGGAACACTGAAGCTTTCTTT.